This T cell receptor (beta chain) was documented in a study of identifying expanded T cells in peripheral blood. The method was immunoSEQ multiplex PCR; TCRdb's version includes in-frame clones alone and lacks a portion of them. The profile covers more than 70,000 clones, with 75% to 90% appearing a single time and 5.6% taken by the ten largest. This CDR3 contains 13 residues. V was cut by 2 bases and J by 10 bases, with 12 bases left in between. Germline CDR1 is MNHEY and CDR2 is SMNVEV (reference sequence). The chain carries TRBV27 and TRBJ2-1; TRBD1 is a possible D gene (5 bases). Material: blood. This receptor was identified in a person between 18 and 75 years old in good health. The CDR3 region has the DNA TGTGCCAGCAGTTTAACCCAGGGCTACGAGCAGTTCTTC. Translation gives CASSLTQGYEQFF.